This T cell receptor (beta chain) was sequenced during a study of beta chain features in type 1 diabetes. Expressed TCRB transcripts got sequenced, as all isolated RNA was reverse transcribed. Naive, central memory and regulatory T cell samples produced a mean of approximately 3.6 million reads. Assay: immunoSEQ multiplex PCR; the TCRdb copy retains only in-frame clones and omits some. Of hundreds of thousands of clones listed, 15% to 20% were seen once; the top ten hold about 0.025%. On this clone: Antigen unknown.

Purity exceeding 95% was reached by all sorted populations. Deletions cut 5 bases from V and 3 bases from J, with 10 bases between. Germline loops: CDR1 LGHNA, CDR2 YNFKEQ. This CDR3 is 13 amino acids long. Study observations and caveats: When Type 1 diabetes patients were examined, their TCRB CDR3s proved moderately but significantly shorter in all four CD4+ subsets. Healthy donors had naive, central memory and Treg TCRB repertoires that appeared less similar than those seen among patients.

The TCR sequence derives from a woman between 18 and 30 years old in good health. The rearrangement uses TRBV4-2 and TRBJ1-2; no clear D gene. What was sequenced was naive CD4+ T cells from blood. This CDR3 is CASSGGLDYGYTF. CDR3 bases: TGTGCCAGCAGCGGCGGGTTGGACTATGGCTACACCTTC.